This is a list of T cell receptor beta chains from one sample in a study of T cells in Graves' hyperthyroidism and ophthalmopathy. MiXCR, run by TCRdb on the multiplex PCR reads, gives a single entry per CDR3 protein. The sample records almost 350,000 distinct CDR3 sequences, around 18% being singletons. Sequencing input: blood. Receptors originate from a woman aged 40-49 years with Graves' ophthalmopathy. Both conserved end residues are trimmed from each CDR3. A D gene is named only where the DNA matches it firmly. The size entry is marked missing in some rows and otherwise reads once, few, many or a size class.

clone_size: many; d_call: TRBD1; v_call: TRBV6-1; cdr3_aa: ASGAGTASGNTIY
clone_size: few; d_call: -; v_call: TRBV29-1; cdr3_aa: SGGGPHETGELF
clone_size: many; d_call: -; v_call: TRBV28; cdr3_aa: ASSPDVNTIY
clone_size: -; d_call: TRBD1; v_call: TRBV10-3; cdr3_aa: AISRTGTRSNQPQH
clone_size: many; d_call: TRBD1; v_call: TRBV2; cdr3_aa: ASSGQGIGEQY
clone_size: -; d_call: -; v_call: TRBV28; cdr3_aa: ASSFQTDSYNSPLH
clone_size: many; d_call: -; v_call: TRBV4-1; cdr3_aa: ASSQAGYYGYT
clone_size: many; d_call: -; v_call: TRBV4-1; cdr3_aa: ASSQGAGFYEQY
clone_size: -; d_call: -; v_call: TRBV5-1; cdr3_aa: ASSYRTEPNTEAF
clone_size: few; d_call: -; v_call: TRBV11-2; cdr3_aa: ASSLALGSSFYEQY
clone_size: -; d_call: -; v_call: TRBV28; cdr3_aa: ASSPPAGEQY
clone_size: many; d_call: -; v_call: TRBV13; cdr3_aa: ASSPPGGAKNIQY
clone_size: many; d_call: -; v_call: TRBV27; cdr3_aa: ASSFVGRPQH
clone_size: many; d_call: -; v_call: TRBV28; cdr3_aa: ASSSRDQY
clone_size: many; d_call: -; v_call: TRBV19; cdr3_aa: ASSIRGHTEAF
clone_size: many; d_call: -; v_call: TRBV15; cdr3_aa: ATSRDLGGSSSYEQY
clone_size: -; d_call: TRBD1; v_call: TRBV28; cdr3_aa: ASSPPARGWIQPQH
clone_size: -; d_call: TRBD1; v_call: TRBV28; cdr3_aa: ASSTPQGALGYT
clone_size: many; d_call: -; v_call: TRBV20-1; cdr3_aa: SVPPGGADGYT
clone_size: many; d_call: -; v_call: TRBV30; cdr3_aa: AWSPTGNTEAF
clone_size: many; d_call: TRBD1; v_call: TRBV28; cdr3_aa: ASSEPIGQGAKNIQY
clone_size: many; d_call: -; v_call: TRBV20-1; cdr3_aa: SARDPGVSPYEQY
clone_size: many; d_call: -; v_call: TRBV12-3/TRBV12-4; cdr3_aa: ASSLESGGLMNTEAF
clone_size: many; d_call: -; v_call: TRBV7-9; cdr3_aa: ASSSTAAKNIQY
clone_size: many; d_call: -; v_call: TRBV4-1; cdr3_aa: ASSHGRGENTEAF
clone_size: many; d_call: -; v_call: TRBV12-3/TRBV12-4; cdr3_aa: ASSPMLGADQPQH
clone_size: many; d_call: -; v_call: TRBV6-2/TRBV6-3; cdr3_aa: ASSFSAEQY
clone_size: -; d_call: -; v_call: TRBV3-1; cdr3_aa: ASIQVAGELF
clone_size: many; d_call: -; v_call: TRBV6-1; cdr3_aa: ASSVSLGINEQF
clone_size: many; d_call: -; v_call: TRBV20-1; cdr3_aa: SARDPDRSNYGYT
clone_size: -; d_call: TRBD1; v_call: TRBV6-1; cdr3_aa: ASNTGTARRFTEAF
clone_size: many; d_call: -; v_call: TRBV30; cdr3_aa: AWNTKTPYEQY
clone_size: few; d_call: -; v_call: TRBV12-3/TRBV12-4; cdr3_aa: ASSWGDNYGYN
clone_size: -; d_call: -; v_call: TRBV29-1; cdr3_aa: SGGGTYEQY
clone_size: many; d_call: -; v_call: TRBV19; cdr3_aa: ASRQGMRNQPQH
clone_size: many; d_call: TRBD1; v_call: TRBV6-2/TRBV6-3; cdr3_aa: ASSSTDRVLFTDTQY
clone_size: many; d_call: TRBD2; v_call: TRBV12-3/TRBV12-4; cdr3_aa: ASSFNSGSYEQY
clone_size: many; d_call: -; v_call: TRBV11-2; cdr3_aa: ASRLVEGRTNTGELF
clone_size: -; d_call: TRBD1; v_call: TRBV5-6; cdr3_aa: ASENGQGRRNTEAF
clone_size: many; d_call: -; v_call: TRBV6-5; cdr3_aa: ASSPYRGGSYEQY
clone_size: few; d_call: -; v_call: TRBV9; cdr3_aa: ASSPEWLSYEQY
clone_size: -; d_call: -; v_call: TRBV6-1; cdr3_aa: ASSEIVGIRYGYT
clone_size: -; d_call: -; v_call: TRBV6-5; cdr3_aa: ASSSTVGRGELF
clone_size: many; d_call: -; v_call: TRBV6-2/TRBV6-3; cdr3_aa: ASSPTGIGRHEQF
clone_size: many; d_call: -; v_call: TRBV15; cdr3_aa: ATSRDFGVAAEQY
clone_size: many; d_call: -; v_call: TRBV30; cdr3_aa: AWRADRRPPTDTQY
clone_size: many; d_call: -; v_call: TRBV30; cdr3_aa: AWSRGLTEAF
clone_size: -; d_call: -; v_call: TRBV6-1; cdr3_aa: ASRAAGRKEPQY
clone_size: -; d_call: TRBD2; v_call: TRBV24-1; cdr3_aa: ATSDVTSGSYNEQF
clone_size: many; d_call: -; v_call: TRBV6-1; cdr3_aa: ASRKHEGQPNTGELF
clone_size: many; d_call: -; v_call: TRBV7-2; cdr3_aa: ASSQRSRVEQY
clone_size: many; d_call: -; v_call: TRBV27; cdr3_aa: ATGARSNRPQH
clone_size: many; d_call: TRBD1; v_call: TRBV6-1; cdr3_aa: ASSDRGSGEQY
clone_size: many; d_call: -; v_call: TRBV7-2; cdr3_aa: ASSFRRGEGNQPQH
clone_size: many; d_call: TRBD2; v_call: TRBV20-1; cdr3_aa: SARKNPSGNTDTQY
clone_size: many; d_call: -; v_call: TRBV5-1; cdr3_aa: ASSPGMEVRTEAF